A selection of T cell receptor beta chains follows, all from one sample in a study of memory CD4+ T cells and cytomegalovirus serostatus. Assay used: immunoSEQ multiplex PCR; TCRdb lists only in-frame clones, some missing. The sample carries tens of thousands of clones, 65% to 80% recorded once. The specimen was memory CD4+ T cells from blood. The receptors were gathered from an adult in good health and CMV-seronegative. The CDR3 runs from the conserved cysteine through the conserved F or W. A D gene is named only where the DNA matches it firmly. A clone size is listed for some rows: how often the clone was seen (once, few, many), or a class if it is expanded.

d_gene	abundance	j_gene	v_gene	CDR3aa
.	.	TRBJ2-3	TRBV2	CASSESVRGRGTDTQYF
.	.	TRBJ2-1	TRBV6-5	CASSYSMGTYNEQFF
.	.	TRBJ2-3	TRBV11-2	CASSLDQGRTDTQYF
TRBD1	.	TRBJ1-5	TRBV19	CASSILTGVGSNQPQHF
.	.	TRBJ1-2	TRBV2	CASTAALGYTF
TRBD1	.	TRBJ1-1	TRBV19	CASTSTGGGRAEAFF
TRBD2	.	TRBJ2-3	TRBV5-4	CASSMGGDGTDTQYF
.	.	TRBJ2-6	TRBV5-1	CASSLVVQGQSSGANVLTF
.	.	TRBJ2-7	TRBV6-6	CASSYDTSYEQYF
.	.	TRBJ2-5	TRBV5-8	CASSLDIQTQYF
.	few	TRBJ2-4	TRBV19	CASSMGLTDAIQYF
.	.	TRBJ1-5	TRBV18	CASKRAGRSGQPQHF
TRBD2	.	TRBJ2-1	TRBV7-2	CASSLEAGATYNEQFF
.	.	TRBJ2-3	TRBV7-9	CASSHDSGNSAQYF
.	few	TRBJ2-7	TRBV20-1	CSATLGNEQYF
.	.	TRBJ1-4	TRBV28	CASSNAGATNEKLFF
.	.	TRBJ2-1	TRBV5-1	CASSLGAGPTYNEQFF
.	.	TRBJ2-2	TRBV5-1	CASSLGGPGSTFF
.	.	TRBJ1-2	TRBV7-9	CASSSSGGGYTF
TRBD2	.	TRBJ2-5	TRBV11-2	CASRPRLAGGETQYF
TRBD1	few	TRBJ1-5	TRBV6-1	CASSEFQGVSNQPQHF
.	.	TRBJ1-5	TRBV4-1	CASSQGSQVNQPQHF
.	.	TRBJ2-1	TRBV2	CASRARDVSNEQFF
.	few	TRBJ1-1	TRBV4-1	CASSQPLIRALNTEAFF
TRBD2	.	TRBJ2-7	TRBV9	CASSVASSGGTYEQYF
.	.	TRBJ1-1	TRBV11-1	CASSRGERSNTEAFF
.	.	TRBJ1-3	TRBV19	CASTRVGLAGNTIYF
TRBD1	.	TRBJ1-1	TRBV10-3	CAGGTGLYEAFF
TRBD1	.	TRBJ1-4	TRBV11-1	CASSLSGQGAPWEKLFF
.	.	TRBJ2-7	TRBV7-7	CASSLAGGDYEQYF
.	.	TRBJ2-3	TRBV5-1	CASSLRGGLSQDTQYF
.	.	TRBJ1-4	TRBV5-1	CASSLASVNEKLFF
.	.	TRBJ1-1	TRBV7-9	CASSPLTEAFF
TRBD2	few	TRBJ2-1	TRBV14	CASSLLGLADGNEQFF
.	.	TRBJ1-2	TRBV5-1	CASSHDLGGYTF
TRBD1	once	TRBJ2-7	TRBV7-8	CASSLIRDRGIYEQYF
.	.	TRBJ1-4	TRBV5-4	CASSLSLRGNEKLFF
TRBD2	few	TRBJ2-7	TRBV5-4	CASSLAGSGVRSAEQYF
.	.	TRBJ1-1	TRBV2	CASSPRFEAFF
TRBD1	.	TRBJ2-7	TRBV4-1	CASSRPGQGGGSQREQYF